This is a list of T cell receptor beta chains from one sample in a study of cytomegalovirus exposure and HLA in healthy donors. Profiled with immunoSEQ multiplex PCR; TCRdb holds only in-frame clones, not every one. This table has over 150,000 clones, about four fifths appearing once. The sequenced sample consisted of PBMCs. These receptor sequences come from a man under 40 in good health and CMV-seronegative. The CDR3 runs from the conserved cysteine through the conserved F or W. The D gene is left open where the match is weak. The size field is filled for only some rows; it gives once, few, many or a size class.

clone size,J gene,D gene,V gene,CDR3 DNA,CDR3 protein
-,TRBJ1-6,-,TRBV7-2,TGTGCCAGCAGCCCAGGAAGCCTCAATTCACCCCTCCACTTT,CASSPGSLNSPLHF
-,TRBJ2-1,TRBD2,TRBV10-2,TGCGCCAGCATCCCCGGCCTAGCGGGGGGCGGGCAGTTCTTC,CASIPGLAGGGQFF
-,TRBJ2-1,TRBD2,TRBV10-1,TGCGCCAGCAGTGGTGGGAGGGTTGGGAATGAGCAGTTCTTC,CASSGGRVGNEQFF
-,TRBJ1-1,TRBD1,TRBV4-1,TGCGCCAGCAGCCAAGATGGACAGGGGGGAACTGAAGCTTTCTTT,CASSQDGQGGTEAFF
few,TRBJ1-1,-,TRBV5-6,TGTGCCAGCAGCGTCGGCACTGAAGCTTTCTTT,CASSVGTEAFF
-,TRBJ1-3,-,TRBV5-1,TGCGCCAGCAGCCCCGTAACAGGGATCTCTGGAAACACCATATATTTT,CASSPVTGISGNTIYF
-,TRBJ2-3,-,TRBV7-8,TGTGCCAGCAGCTCCTCTTTAGAGAGTTCGACGCAGTATTTT,CASSSSLESSTQYF
-,TRBJ2-5,TRBD2,TRBV28,TGTGCCAGCAGTAGGACTAGCGGGGGAGAGACCCAGTACTTC,CASSRTSGGETQYF
-,TRBJ2-3,TRBD2,TRBV9,TGTGCCAGCAGCGTAGACGGGGGGAATACAGATACGCAGTATTTT,CASSVDGGNTDTQYF
-,TRBJ2-1,TRBD2,TRBV5-1,TGCGCCAGCAGCCCTGGACTAGCGGGGAACTACAATGAGCAGTTCTTC,CASSPGLAGNYNEQFF
-,TRBJ2-2,-,TRBV29-1,TGCAGCGGATACAGAACCGGGGAGCTGTTTTTT,CSGYRTGELFF
-,TRBJ2-2,TRBD2,TRBV13,TGTGCCAGCAGCGCCCGCTTAGCGGGAGTAACCGGGGAGCTGTTTTTT,CASSARLAGVTGELFF
-,TRBJ2-1,TRBD2,TRBV27,TGTGCCAGCAGTTTATCGCGGGGGGGGCTCTACAATGAGCAGTTCTTC,CASSLSRGGLYNEQFF
-,TRBJ2-4,-,TRBV4-1,TGCGCCAGCAGCCAAGACGACCCGGGACACTACATTCAGTACTTC,CASSQDDPGHYIQYF
-,TRBJ2-1,TRBD2,TRBV19,TGTGCCAGTAGTATCGGGGGGGGCGATGAGCAGTTCTTC,CASSIGGGDEQFF
-,TRBJ2-7,-,TRBV30,TGTGCCTGGAGTGGGGCAGCTACATACTACGAGCAGTACTTC,CAWSGAATYYEQYF
-,TRBJ1-5,-,TRBV2,TGTGCCAGCAGGGGCTATAGCAATCAGCCCCAGCATTTT,CASRGYSNQPQHF
-,TRBJ1-1,TRBD1,TRBV6-1,TGTGCCCTTAGGACAGGGGGTGGCACTGAAGCTTTCTTT,CALRTGGGTEAFF